This T cell receptor beta chain derives from a study of T cells in Graves' hyperthyroidism and ophthalmopathy. Study-level results: Most clonotypes that expanded in the thyroid above 0.001 also showed up in blood. A model using 13 V-J features told ophthalmopathy apart from stable hyperthyroidism.

Exclusion criteria comprised uncontrolled infection, other autoimmune disease, pregnancy or lactation. As regards this clonotype: Its cognate antigen is unknown.

Researchers amplified the TCR beta CDR3 regions from RNA transcripts. The HTBI primer set drove a first-round RT-PCR of the TCR CDR3. TCRdb passed the multiplex PCR reads through MiXCR, listing each CDR3 protein once. The sample has more than 500,000 distinct CDR3 sequences, more than 45% seen once. The sample consisted of peripheral blood or thyroid tissue (not recorded which). The clonotype originates from an adult woman with Graves' disease, either hyperthyroidism or ophthalmopathy (not recorded which).

The chain's CDR3 is CAISERPGQGFYEQYF. The DNA of the CDR3 is TGTGCCATCAGCGAACGGCCGGGACAGGGGTTCTACGAGCAGTACTTC. J is TRBJ2-7 and V is TRBV10-3; 10 nucleotides match TRBD1. After removal of 6 bases from V and 3 bases from J, the junction contained 11 bases not matched to a gene. The CDR3 sequence is 16 residues long. Germline V gene data show CDR1 as ENHRY and CDR2 as SYGVKD.